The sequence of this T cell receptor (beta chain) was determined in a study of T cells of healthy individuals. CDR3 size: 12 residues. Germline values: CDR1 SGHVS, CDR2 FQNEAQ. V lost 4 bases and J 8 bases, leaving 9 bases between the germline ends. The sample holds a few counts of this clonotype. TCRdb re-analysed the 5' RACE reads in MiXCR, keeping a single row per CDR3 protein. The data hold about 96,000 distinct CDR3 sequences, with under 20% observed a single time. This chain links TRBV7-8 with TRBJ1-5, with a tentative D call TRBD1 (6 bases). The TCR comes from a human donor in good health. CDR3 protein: CASSYAGEPQHF. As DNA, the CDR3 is TGTGCCAGCAGCTATGCAGGGGAGCCCCAGCATTTT.